One T cell receptor beta chain is described in this entry. Its antigen remains unidentified. These data originate in a study of radiation and T cells in renal cell carcinoma. This CDR3 has 18 amino acids. Trimming took 3 bases from V and 9 from J, leaving 27 bases between them. Germline V gene data show CDR1 as MNHEY and CDR2 as SMNVEV (reference sequence). Points from the study as a whole: Top tumor clonotypes rose in blood 2 weeks post-radiation, then contracted.

The table came from immunoSEQ multiplex PCR; TCRdb's copy has only in-frame clones and leaves some out. The data contain 100,000 to 150,000 clones, over 75% of them singletons. Stated time point: blood 2 weeks post-SBRT. Indicated treatment: 15 Gy SBRT to primary tumor, nephrectomy 4 weeks later. Material: blood, obtained from a patient whose treatment included radiotherapy and nephrectomy. The receptor's source is a man aged 50 or older with renal cell carcinoma. This chain uses TRBV27 with TRBJ2-1, with D possibly being TRBD1 (5 bases). For the CDR3, the DNA is TGTGCCAGCAGTTTGGTAGGCCAGGGTCCTTTTAGTGTGGGTGAGCAGTTCTTC. It yields the protein CASSLVGQGPFSVGEQFF.